These 21 T cell receptor beta chains share one sample of origin, sequenced in a study of identical twins. MiXCR was run by TCRdb on the 5' RACE reads, yielding one entry per CDR3 protein. The table has about 810,000 distinct CDR3 sequences, roughly an eighth seen once. This sample was also put to use in a study of yellow fever vaccine responses in identical twins.

The sample was PBMCs. These receptors came from a woman aged 18-29 years in good health.

This chain links TRBV5-1 with TRBJ2-5, with 7 bases that match TRBD1. Germline loops: CDR1 SGHRS, CDR2 YFSETQ. Trimming at V came to 0 bases and at J to 7 bases, leaving 9 bases not matched to a gene. The length of the CDR3 is 15 residues. This CDR3 reads CASSLVTGALGTQYF. For the CDR3, the DNA is TGCGCCAGCAGCTTGGTAACAGGGGCATTGGGGACCCAGTACTTC.

The chain has TRBV11-2 and TRBJ2-7, with TRBD1 identical over 9 bases. CDR3 length: 15 residues. Germline V CDR1 and CDR2: SGHAT, FQNNGV. With V trimmed by 4 bases and J by 4 bases, 8 bases remained unmatched. CDR3 DNA sequence: TGTGCCAGCAGCTCGAGAACAGGGGGCGCGTACGAGCAGTACTTC. Its translation is CASSSRTGGAYEQYF.

This chain joins TRBV10-3 and TRBJ2-2; tentatively, D is TRBD2 (5 bases). The germline CDR1 and CDR2 sequences are ENHRY and SYGVKD. The V gene lost 8 bases and the J gene lost 0 bases, with 16 bases spanning the gap. The CDR3 has 16 residues. The CDR3 sequence is CAIDTTGGSNTGELFF. The DNA of the CDR3 is TGTGCCATCGACACTACCGGCGGGTCGAACACCGGGGAGCTGTTTTTT.

Ten or more counts support this clonotype. This sequence joins TRBV6-1 and TRBJ1-4, with D possibly TRBD1 on 5 matching bases. Deletions cut 3 bases from V and 5 bases from J, with 13 bases between. There are 15 residues in the CDR3. The V gene's germline CDR1 is MNHNS and CDR2 SASEGT. The CDR3 nucleotides read TGTGCCAGCAGTGAGGCGACAGACCTAAATGAAAAACTGTTTTTT. This sequence encodes CASSEATDLNEKLFF.

The V call is TRBV7-9, the J call TRBJ2-3; the D gene is possibly TRBD2 (6 bases). The germline V and J ends were trimmed by 8 bases and 2 bases, with 11 bases remaining between them. Per the germline V gene, CDR1 is SEHNR and CDR2 is FQNEAQ (reference sequence). The CDR3 is made up of 13 amino acids. The CDR3: CASGGKTTDTQYF. The CDR3, as DNA: TGTGCCAGCGGCGGGAAGACCACAGATACGCAGTATTTT.

This clonotype was observed a handful of times. The chain employs TRBV24-1 and TRBJ1-5, with 7 bases aligning to TRBD1. This CDR3 contains 16 residues. The V segment lost 3 bases and the J segment 7 bases; nucleotides outside the gene matches: 11. Germline V gene data show CDR1 as KGHDR and CDR2 as SFDVKD. CDR3 sequence (DNA): TGTGCCACCAGTGATCGGACAGGAGAGTTTACACAGCCCCAGCATTTT. Translation gives CATSDRTGEFTQPQHF.

This clonotype was observed many times. V is TRBV12-3 or TRBV12-4 and J is TRBJ2-6, with 7 bases identical to TRBD1. This CDR3 has 13 residues. V was clipped by 9 bases and J by 3 bases; unmatched bases: 2. CDR3 in DNA: TGTGCCAGTAGGGGGCATGGGGCCAACGTCCTGACTTTC. Amino acids: CASRGHGANVLTF.

In its sample, this clonotype was seen a few times. The rearrangement joins TRBV6-5 to TRBJ2-5; TRBD2 aligns across 12 bases. J gave up 2 bases and V 0 bases, and 7 bases lay outside the gene matches. The CDR3 has 18 residues. Germline V gene data show CDR1 as MNHEY and CDR2 as SVGAGI. As DNA, the CDR3 is TGTGCCAGCAGTTACTCGAGGTCTAGCGGGGGGGATCAAGAGACCCAGTACTTC. Amino acids: CASSYSRSSGGDQETQYF.

At least ten counts were recorded for this clonotype. The rearrangement links TRBV12-3 or TRBV12-4 to TRBJ1-2; 7 bases are shared with TRBD1. The CDR3 totals 17 residues. With V trimmed by 3 bases and J by 4 bases, 14 bases remained unmatched. The CDR3 is CASSLETGYGIAYGYTF. DNA of the CDR3: TGTGCCAGCAGTTTGGAGACAGGGTACGGTATAGCCTATGGCTACACCTTC.

There are many counts of this clonotype. The V call is TRBV27, the J call TRBJ2-1; TRBD2 agrees at 13 bases. V shed 6 bases and J 1 base; nucleotides not matched to a gene: 0. The CDR3 has 15 residues. CDR1 is MNHEY and CDR2 is SMNVEV in the germline V gene (reference sequence). The CDR3 sequence is CASRLAGGSYNEQFF. The DNA for the CDR3 is TGTGCCAGCAGACTAGCGGGAGGGTCCTACAATGAGCAGTTCTTC.

This clonotype occurred a few times. The chain joins TRBV5-1 to TRBJ2-1; 9 bases align to TRBD1. V shed 4 bases and J 4 bases; nucleotides not matched to a gene: 6. Germline CDR1 reads SGHRS; CDR2 reads YFSETQ. CDR3 size: 15 residues. CDR3: CASSLGTGFYNEQFF. CDR3 DNA: TGCGCCAGCAGCCTGGGGACAGGGTTTTACAATGAGCAGTTCTTC. Full variable domain (outside the CDR3, taken from reference TRBV5-1 and TRBJ2-1): KAGVTQTPRYLIKTRGQQVTLSCSPISGHRSVSWYQQTPGQGLQFLFEYFSETQRNKGNFPGRFSGRQFSNSRSEMNVSTLELGDSALYLCASSLGTGFYNEQFFGPGTRLTVL.

There are a few counts of this clonotype. The chain joins TRBV6-5 to TRBJ1-6, with D unclear. Germline V gene data show CDR1 as MNHEY and CDR2 as SVGAGI. The CDR3 is 14 amino acids. V was clipped by 4 bases and J by 8 bases, with 12 bases between them. The CDR3 is CASSLRYTDSPLHF. CDR3 DNA: TGTGCCAGCAGTTTGAGGTATACGGATTCACCCCTCCACTTT.

V and J are TRBV20-1 and TRBJ1-1; D is unresolved. CDR1 is DFQATT, CDR2 SNEGSKA, per germline (reference sequence). The CDR3 sequence is 13 residues long. V lost 5 bases and J lost 0, with 10 bases in between. CDR3 amino acids: CSAGGRMNTEAFF. In nucleotides, the CDR3 is TGCAGTGCTGGTGGACGGATGAACACTGAAGCTTTCTTT.

This clonotype was seen a few times. V is TRBV11-2 and J is TRBJ2-2; D unresolved. The germline gives CDR1 SGHAT, CDR2 FQNNGV. The CDR3 is made up of 14 amino acids. Trimming took 4 bases from V and 6 from J, leaving 12 bases between them. The chain's CDR3 is CASSSDPISGELFF. The CDR3 DNA follows: TGTGCCAGCAGCTCGGACCCCATATCCGGGGAGCTGTTTTTT.

This chain joins TRBV5-8 and TRBJ2-1; TRBD1 might be the D (6 bases). The germline V gene has CDR1 SGHTS and CDR2 YDEGEE. Deletions cut 3 bases from V and 3 bases from J, with 16 bases between. This CDR3 has 16 residues. The CDR3 region is CASSYIQTGNYNEQFF. CDR3 in DNA: TGTGCCAGCAGCTATATACAGACAGGAAACTACAATGAGCAGTTCTTC.

The chain recombines TRBV20-1 with TRBJ2-7, with TRBD2 matching over 7 bases. Germline V gives CDR1 DFQATT, CDR2 SNEGSKA (reference sequence). J was trimmed by 0 bases and V by 0 bases; bases with no gene match: 11. The CDR3 runs to 17 residues. This chain's CDR3 is CSARDRFGGGSSYEQYF. The CDR3 coding sequence is TGCAGTGCTAGAGATAGGTTTGGGGGGGGAAGCTCCTACGAGCAGTACTTC.

This clonotype came up a few times. The chain uses TRBV4-1 and TRBJ2-1, with D possibly being TRBD2 (5 bases). Germline assignment: CDR1 MGHRA and CDR2 YSYEKL. V was pared by 1 base and J by 2 bases, with 12 bases between. The CDR3 is 16 residues long. The CDR3 DNA reads as TGCGCCAGCAGCCAAGCTGAGGCTAGCCCCTACAATGAGCAGTTCTTC. Amino acid sequence: CASSQAEASPYNEQFF.

This clonotype was detected only a few times. The chain employs TRBV3-1 and TRBJ2-7; 8 bases match TRBD2. The CDR3 runs to 17 residues. V was pared by 3 bases and J by 6 bases, with 16 bases of the junction left unmatched. The germline V gene has CDR1 LGHDT and CDR2 YNNKEL (reference sequence). Here the CDR3 DNA reads TGTGCCAGCAGCCAGGTTTATAGCGGGACCGACGCTTTCGAGCAGTACTTC. Translation gives CASSQVYSGTDAFEQYF.

CDR3 loop: CASSLPRSTDTQYF. CDR3 coding DNA: TGTGCCAGCAGCTTACCTCGGAGTACAGATACGCAGTATTTT. The gene calls are TRBV7-8 and TRBJ2-3; D not resolved. The CDR3 covers 14 residues. Trimming removed 2 bases from V and 3 bases from J, with 9 bases in between. From germline, CDR1 is SGHVS and CDR2 FQNEAQ.

The chain links TRBV24-1 to TRBJ2-6; TRBD1 aligns across 8 bases. CDR1 is KGHDR, CDR2 SFDVKD, per germline. The V and J ends lost 3 bases and 3 bases, in that order; junction bases with no gene match: 3. CDR3 length: 16 amino acids. The DNA of the CDR3 is TGTGCCACCAGTGATACCAGGGGGCATGGGGCCAACGTCCTGACTTTC. Translating it yields CATSDTRGHGANVLTF.

This clonotype was found a few times. The gene calls are TRBV15 and TRBJ1-4; no reliable D call. Between the trimmed V and J ends, which lost 0 bases and 5 bases, there was a span of 16 bases. The CDR3 has 17 residues. Germline-derived CDR1 and CDR2 are LNHNV and YYDKDF (reference sequence). This CDR3 is CATSREAAMDTNEKLFF. CDR3 bases: TGTGCCACCAGCAGAGAGGCAGCTATGGATACGAATGAAAAACTGTTTTTT.